The 28 T cell receptor beta chains given below trace back to one sample, sequenced in a study of STAT5B mutations in CD4+ large granular lymphocyte leukemia. Data came from immunoSEQ multiplex PCR; TCRdb stores just in-frame clones and leaves some out. The table records more than 25,000 clones, 81% of them present only once. The source material was CD4+ T cells from blood buffy coats. These receptors all stem from a human donor in good health.

A few counts support this clone. The chain is built from TRBV5-4 and TRBJ1-4; D is unclear. The CDR3 length is 14 residues. The germline CDR1 and CDR2 sequences are SGHNT and YYREEE (reference sequence). V dropped 1 base and J dropped 0 bases, with 4 bases sitting between them. DNA for the CDR3: TGTGCCAGCAGCTTGCAGGCAACTAATGAAAAACTGTTTTTT. This sequence encodes CASSLQATNEKLFF.

V and J are TRBV5-6 and TRBJ1-2; tentatively, D is TRBD1 (5 bases). There are 13 residues in the CDR3. V lost 7 bases and J 4 bases, leaving 14 bases between the germline ends. In germline, CDR1 is SGHDT, CDR2 YYEEEE. The chain's CDR3 is CASGQTGRYGYTF. CDR3 nucleotides: TGTGCCAGCGGCCAAACAGGACGCTATGGCTACACCTTC.

The chain has TRBV7-8 and TRBJ2-1, with 11 bases matching TRBD2. The germline CDR1 and CDR2 sequences are SGHVS and FQNEAQ. The CDR3 consists of 17 residues. The junction had 4 bases not matched to a gene; V was cut back by 1 base and J by 2 bases. CDR3 region: CASSLEPSGRPYNEQFF. In nucleotides, the CDR3 is TGTGCCAGCAGCTTAGAGCCTAGCGGGAGGCCCTACAATGAGCAGTTCTTC. Full variable domain (rest looked up from reference TRBV7-8 and TRBJ2-1): GAGVSQSPRYKVAKRGQDVALRCDPISGHVSLFWYQQALGQGPEFLTYFQNEAQLDKSGLPSDRFFAERPEGSVSTLKIQRTQQEDSAVYLCASSLEPSGRPYNEQFFGPGTRLTVL.

This clone has a handful of counts. The chain employs TRBV7-8 and TRBJ2-3; TRBD2 aligns across 7 bases. The CDR3 length is 16 residues. J gave up 5 bases and V 3 bases, and 11 bases lay outside the gene matches. Germline values: CDR1 SGHVS, CDR2 FQNEAQ. The CDR3 region is CASSFPRVAGLDTQYF. Written as DNA, the CDR3 is TGTGCCAGCAGCTTCCCGAGGGTAGCGGGCCTAGATACGCAGTATTTT.

CDR3 sequence: CASSFKDRGLETQYF. Here the CDR3 DNA reads TGTGCCAGCAGCTTCAAGGACAGGGGGCTGGAGACCCAGTACTTC. This rearrangement joins TRBV7-8 to TRBJ2-5, with TRBD1 matching 11 bases. Germline trimming cut 3 bases from V and 5 bases from J; bases unmatched to any gene: 5. The length of the CDR3 is 15 residues. Germline CDR1 reads SGHVS; CDR2 reads FQNEAQ.

The chain couples TRBV5-1 to TRBJ2-7, with D possibly called TRBD1 or TRBD2 (5 bases each). Germline CDR1 SGHRS, CDR2 YFSETQ. This CDR3 is 14 amino acids long. Trimming pared 0 bases from V and 2 bases from J, leaving 9 bases between. The CDR3 DNA reads TGCGCCAGCAGCTTGGGGGACCGACCCTACGAGCAGTACTTC. Translation: CASSLGDRPYEQYF.

The chain has TRBV5-6 and TRBJ2-7; 10 bases line up with TRBD2. CDR1 SGHDT and CDR2 YYEEEE come from the germline V gene. V dropped 1 base and J dropped 1; count of bases not matched to a gene: 2. The CDR3 sequence is 15 residues long. The CDR3 sequence: CASSLPAGGSYEQYF. In nucleotides, the CDR3 is TGTGCCAGCAGCTTGCCAGCGGGAGGGTCCTACGAGCAGTACTTC.

The chain couples TRBV28 to TRBJ2-7; 9 positions agree with TRBD1. With V trimmed by 8 bases and J by 6 bases, 8 bases remained unmatched. Per germline, CDR1 MDHEN and CDR2 SYDVKM. This CDR3 contains 13 residues. The CDR3 loop is CASQPGQGTEQYV. The CDR3 coding sequence is TGTGCCAGCCAGCCAGGACAGGGGACCGAGCAGTACGTC.

V is TRBV5-1 and J is TRBJ2-1, with TRBD2 matching over 7 bases. Trimming took 4 bases from V and 0 from J; bases not matched to a gene: 4. This CDR3 has 15 amino acids. The germline V gene has CDR1 SGHRS and CDR2 YFSETQ. The CDR3 region has the DNA TGCGCCAGCAGCGAAACTAGCGCCTCCTACAATGAGCAGTTCTTC. Protein sequence: CASSETSASYNEQFF.

The chain links TRBV7-2 to TRBJ2-2; D uncertain. Germline CDR1 and CDR2: SGHTA and FQGNSA. Trimming shortened V by 1 base and J by 4 bases, and 7 bases separated the two germline ends. The CDR3 loop spans 14 amino acids. DNA for the CDR3: TGTGCCAGCAGCTTAGGAGAGATCACCGGGGAGCTGTTTTTT. It is translated as CASSLGEITGELFF.

The chain is built from TRBV2 and TRBJ2-1, with 14 bases matching TRBD2. This CDR3 has 15 residues. V shed 3 bases, J shed 10 bases, and the junction held 5 bases outside the gene matches. In germline, CDR1 is SNHLY, CDR2 FYNNEI. The CDR3 region is CASSDQGLAGEEQFF. The CDR3 DNA is TGTGCCAGCAGTGATCAGGGACTAGCGGGGGAAGAGCAGTTCTTC.

The rearrangement joins TRBV5-1 to TRBJ1-2, with D unresolved. The CDR3 covers 14 residues. V was shortened by 0 bases and J by 6 bases, with 12 bases between the two germline ends. From germline, CDR1 is SGHRS and CDR2 YFSETQ. CDR3: CASSLGRTSHGYTF. CDR3 DNA sequence: TGCGCCAGCAGCTTGGGTCGGACGTCTCATGGCTACACCTTC. Full variable domain (remainder filled in from reference TRBV5-1 and TRBJ1-2): KAGVTQTPRYLIKTRGQQVTLSCSPISGHRSVSWYQQTPGQGLQFLFEYFSETQRNKGNFPGRFSGRQFSNSRSEMNVSTLELGDSALYLCASSLGRTSHGYTFGSGTRLTVV.

The chain links TRBV7-2 to TRBJ2-5, with D perhaps being TRBD1 or TRBD2 (5 bases each). V was clipped by 0 bases and J by 4 bases, with 12 bases between them. Germline loops: CDR1 SGHTA, CDR2 FQGNSA. There are 15 residues in the CDR3. CDR3: CASSLAAGRVETQYF. The CDR3, as DNA: TGTGCCAGCAGCTTAGCGGCAGGGAGAGTAGAGACCCAGTACTTC.

The CDR3 bases are TGTGCCAGCAGCCCTAGGACAGGGGGCTACTATGGCTACACCTTC. Amino acids: CASSPRTGGYYGYTF. This chain uses TRBV5-8 with TRBJ1-2; 11 bases fit TRBD1. In germline, CDR1 is SGHTS, CDR2 YDEGEE. The CDR3 runs 15 residues. V dropped 4 bases and J dropped 3; count of bases not matched to a gene: 5.

J is TRBJ1-6 and V is TRBV11-2; tentatively, D is TRBD1 (6 bases). The germline V gene has CDR1 SGHAT and CDR2 FQNNGV. Between the trimmed V and J ends, which lost 5 bases and 8 bases, there was a span of 25 bases. The CDR3 contains 18 residues. CDR3 coding DNA: TGTGCCAGCAGCCACCAAAGGGGGTCTTTACAATTAGATTCACCCCTCCACTTT. Its protein product is CASSHQRGSLQLDSPLHF.

The chain couples TRBV2 to TRBJ2-2; a possible D gene is TRBD2 (5 bases). The CDR3 has 15 amino acids. CDR1 and CDR2 (germline): SNHLY, FYNNEI. With 7 bases removed from V and 5 bases from J, the gap between germline ends came to 17 bases. CDR3 amino acids: CASNVGSRSTGELFF. Written as DNA, the CDR3 is TGTGCCAGCAACGTAGGGAGCAGGAGTACCGGGGAGCTGTTTTTT.

The chain is built from TRBV6-6 and TRBJ2-3, with a weak D call TRBD1 (6 bases). Germline values: CDR1 MNHNY, CDR2 SVGAGI (reference sequence). The CDR3 is 16 amino acids. Trimming removed 4 bases at V and 1 base at J, with 15 bases between. The chain's CDR3 is CASSSSGGGGTDTQYF. The DNA for the CDR3 is TGTGCCAGCAGTTCAAGTGGGGGCGGTGGCACAGATACGCAGTATTTT.

V and J are TRBV6-5 and TRBJ2-3, with D possibly being TRBD2 (6 bases). This CDR3 region has 15 residues. The germline gives CDR1 MNHEY, CDR2 SVGAGI. V lost 0 bases to trimming and J lost 3 bases, with 10 bases between them. The CDR3 coding sequence is TGTGCCAGCAGTTACTCGATTGCGGGAACAGATACGCAGTATTTT. It is translated as CASSYSIAGTDTQYF.

V usage is TRBV5-1 and J usage is TRBJ2-3; possible D gene TRBD2, 7 bases. With 4 bases removed from V and 0 bases from J, the gap between germline ends came to 15 bases. The CDR3 extends over 16 amino acids. Germline V lookup: CDR1 SGHRS, CDR2 YFSETQ. The DNA of the CDR3 is TGCGCCAGCAGCCCGAATGGGGGGGCAAGCACAGATACGCAGTATTTT. Translated: CASSPNGGASTDTQYF.

The CDR3 region has the DNA TGTGCCAGCAGCTTAGCGGGGGGAGGGACGACTGAAAAACTGTTTTTT. Protein product: CASSLAGGGTTEKLFF. The chain has TRBV7-2 and TRBJ1-4; D is perhaps TRBD1 (5 bases). This CDR3 contains 16 residues. CDR1 is SGHTA and CDR2 is FQGNSA in the germline V gene. With 0 bases removed from V and 7 bases from J, the gap between germline ends came to 15 bases. The complete variable domain, with remaining parts taken from reference TRBV7-2 and TRBJ1-4, reads GAGVSQSPSNKVTEKGKDVELRCDPISGHTALYWYRQSLGQGLEFLIYFQGNSAPDKSGLPSDRFSAERTGGSVSTLTIQRTQQEDSAVYLCASSLAGGGTTEKLFFGSGTQLSVL.

The rearrangement joins TRBV19 to TRBJ2-5; D is unclear. CDR1 is LNHDA, CDR2 SQIVND, per germline (reference sequence). The CDR3 has 16 residues. V lost 4 bases and J lost 0, with 15 bases in between. CDR3 amino acids: CASSKFSRSYQETQYF. CDR3 sequence (DNA): TGTGCCAGTAGTAAATTTAGCCGTTCGTACCAAGAGACCCAGTACTTC.

The chain has TRBV18 and TRBJ2-1, with D perhaps TRBD2 (6 bases). The V end lost 3 bases, the J end lost 4 bases, and 13 bases lay between the germline ends. CDR1 and CDR2 from the germline V gene are KGHSH and LQKENI. The CDR3 covers 15 residues. CDR3 residues: CASSPTGAIYNEQFF. Here the CDR3 DNA reads TGTGCCAGCTCACCGACGGGAGCGATTTACAATGAGCAGTTCTTC. The variable domain in full, with the rest retrieved from reference TRBV18 and TRBJ2-1, is NAGVMQNPRHLVRRRGQEARLRCSPMKGHSHVYWYRQLPEEGLKFMVYLQKENIIDESGMPKERFSAEFPKEGPSILRIQQVVRGDSAAYFCASSPTGAIYNEQFFGPGTRLTVL.

The chain combines TRBV25-1 with TRBJ1-2; no clear D gene. The CDR3 extends over 15 amino acids. V lost 1 base and J 2 bases, leaving 11 bases between the germline ends. Germline CDR1 is MGHDK and CDR2 is SYGVNS. The CDR3 here is CASSEWKGMNYGYTF. CDR3 DNA sequence: TGTGCCAGCAGTGAATGGAAAGGGATGAACTATGGCTACACCTTC.

This chain connects TRBV18 to TRBJ2-1; D perhaps matches TRBD1 (6 bases). The CDR3 totals 18 residues. Looked up from germline, CDR1 is KGHSH and CDR2 is LQKENI. The ends were cut back, 2 bases at V and 0 bases at J, with 17 bases in the middle. The DNA of the CDR3 is TGTGCCAGCTCACCAGCGACAGGCGACTCGAGCTCCTACAATGAGCAGTTCTTC. Protein sequence: CASSPATGDSSSYNEQFF.

V gene TRBV7-6 combines with J gene TRBJ2-1, with TRBD1 matching 7 bases. Trimming cost V 0 bases and J 3 bases; bases outside gene matches: 2. Germline CDR1 and CDR2: SGHVS and FNYEAQ. This CDR3 spans 15 amino acids. The CDR3 coding sequence is TGTGCCAGCAGCTTAGCGGGACAGAACTACAATGAGCAGTTCTTC. It translates to CASSLAGQNYNEQFF.

Turning to this clone: This same CDR3 is encoded by further DNA sequences in the sample. The chain employs TRBV29-1 and TRBJ1-2; D may be TRBD1 (6 bases). The CDR3 runs to 10 residues. The V gene lost 3 bases and the J gene lost 7 bases, with 6 bases spanning the gap. Germline CDR1 is SQVTM and CDR2 is ANQGSEA. The CDR3, as DNA: TGCAGCGTTGAGACAGGTGGCTACACCTTC. Residues: CSVETGGYTF.

The CDR3 reads CASSILDLSEQFF. CDR3 coding DNA: TGTGCCAGCAGCATACTAGATCTTAGTGAGCAGTTCTTC. The chain has TRBV7-2 and TRBJ2-1, with D maybe TRBD2 (5 bases). V was pared by 5 bases and J by 9 bases, with 14 bases between. This CDR3 spans 13 amino acids. Germline CDR1 reads SGHTA; CDR2 reads FQGNSA. The variable domain in full, with the rest retrieved from reference TRBV7-2 and TRBJ2-1, is GAGVSQSPSNKVTEKGKDVELRCDPISGHTALYWYRQSLGQGLEFLIYFQGNSAPDKSGLPSDRFSAERTGGSVSTLTIQRTQQEDSAVYLCASSILDLSEQFFGPGTRLTVL.

The rearrangement uses TRBV7-2 and TRBJ2-5; D is unclear. The V end lost 2 bases, the J end lost 4 bases, and 8 bases lay between the germline ends. The germline V gene encodes CDR1 SGHTA and CDR2 FQGNSA. The CDR3 spans 13 residues. The CDR3 nucleotides read TGTGCCAGCAGCTTATATTCGGGAGAGACCCAGTACTTC. It is translated as CASSLYSGETQYF.